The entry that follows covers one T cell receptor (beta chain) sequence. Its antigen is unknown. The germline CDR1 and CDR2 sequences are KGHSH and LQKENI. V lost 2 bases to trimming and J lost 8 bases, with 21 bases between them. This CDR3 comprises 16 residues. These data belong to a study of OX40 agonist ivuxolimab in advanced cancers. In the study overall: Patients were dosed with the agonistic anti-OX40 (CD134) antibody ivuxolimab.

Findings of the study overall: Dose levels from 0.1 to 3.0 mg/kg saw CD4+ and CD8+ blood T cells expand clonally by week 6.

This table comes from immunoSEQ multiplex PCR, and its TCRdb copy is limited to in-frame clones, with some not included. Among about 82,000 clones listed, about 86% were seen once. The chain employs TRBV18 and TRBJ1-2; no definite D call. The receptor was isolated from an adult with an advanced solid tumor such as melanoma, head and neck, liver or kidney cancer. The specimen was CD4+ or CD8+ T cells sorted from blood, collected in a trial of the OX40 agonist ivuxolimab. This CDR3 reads CASSPIITNPSEGYTF. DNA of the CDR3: TGTGCCAGCTCACCAATAATTACGAACCCTTCAGAAGGCTACACCTTC.